This TCR beta chain was profiled in a study of beta chain features in type 1 diabetes. About the research overall: The patients were much like the healthy donors in age, gender and cell yields.

On this clone: Its antigen is undetermined.

The CDR3 totals 16 residues. Germline V gene data show CDR1 as SGHTA and CDR2 as FQGNSA. V dropped 0 bases and J dropped 2; count of bases not matched to a gene: 5. The authors reverse transcribed all of the isolated RNA, so sequencing captured expressed TCRB transcripts. This table comes from immunoSEQ multiplex PCR, and its TCRdb copy is limited to in-frame clones, with some not included. The sample records 140,000 to 150,000 clones, 10% being singletons. General study points: Insertions at VDJ junctions were less frequent in type 1 diabetes patients. These patients also deleted more nucleotides at the same junctions.

The specimen sequenced was naive CD4+ T cells from blood. This chain joins TRBV7-2 and TRBJ2-7, with TRBD1 matching 9 bases. The clonotype comes from a man aged 18 to 30 in good health. DNA of the CDR3: TGTGCCAGCAGCTTAGCACCGGGACAGGGTACCTACGAGCAGTACTTC. Protein sequence: CASSLAPGQGTYEQYF.